The rows below give T cell receptor beta chains drawn from one sample of a study of cytomegalovirus exposure and HLA in healthy donors. Libraries were prepared by immunoSEQ multiplex PCR; TCRdb keeps only in-frame clonotypes and omits some of them. Of roughly 47,000 clones listed, 80% to 95% were seen once; the top ten hold approximately 2%. Sequenced material: PBMCs. The receptor set was obtained from a woman between 18 and 29 years old in good health and CMV-seronegative. CDR3s include the opening cysteine and the closing phenylalanine or tryptophan. D genes are given only for firm matches. Rows may omit the clone size; those that give it use once, few, many or a size class.

clone_size j_call d_call v_call cdr3_nt cdr3_aa
- TRBJ1-6 TRBD1 TRBV25-1 TGTGCCAGCGCCCGCGGGACAGGGAATTCACCCCTCCACTTT CASARGTGNSPLHF
- TRBJ2-6 - TRBV11-1 TGTGCCAGCAGCTTACGGGTCGACTCTGGGGCCAACGTCCTGACTTTC CASSLRVDSGANVLTF
- TRBJ1-2 TRBD1 TRBV5-1 TGCGCCAGCAGCTTGGGTCAGGGGGACCTTCCTAACTATGGCTACACCTTC CASSLGQGDLPNYGYTF
- TRBJ1-4 - TRBV28 TGTGCCAGCAGTTTCCAGATTAATGAAAAACTGTTTTTT CASSFQINEKLFF
- TRBJ1-5 - TRBV6-5 TGTGCCAGCAGTAACGGGAAATATCAGCCCCAGCATTTT CASSNGKYQPQHF
- TRBJ1-1 - TRBV19 TGTGCCAGTAGTTTAGGCAGGCCCAACACTGAAGCTTTCTTT CASSLGRPNTEAFF
- TRBJ1-1 - TRBV6-5 TGTGCCAGCAGTGATTACAGGAGTACTGAAGCTTTCTTT CASSDYRSTEAFF
- TRBJ1-1 TRBD1 TRBV10-3 TGTGCCATCAGTGAGTCGATTAGGGGGCAAAGGATGAACACTGAAGCTTTCTTT CAISESIRGQRMNTEAFF
- TRBJ2-1 - TRBV5-4 TGTGCCAGCAGCCCCGATGACCTGGGGAGTGAGCAGTTCTTC CASSPDDLGSEQFF
- TRBJ2-1 TRBD2 TRBV28 TGTGCCAGCAGTTTAGGGACTAGCTCCTACAATGAGCAGTTCTTC CASSLGTSSYNEQFF
- TRBJ2-1 - TRBV5-1 TGCGCCAGCTCCCGAGGCGGCTCCTACAATGAGCAGTTCTTC CASSRGGSYNEQFF
- TRBJ2-6 - TRBV5-4 TGTGCCAGCAGCCAACAGTTCTCTGGGGCCAACGTCCTGACTTTC CASSQQFSGANVLTF
- TRBJ2-5 - TRBV6-5 TGTGCCAGCAGTTTACAGCGGGTGGGGGAGACCCAGTACTTC CASSLQRVGETQYF
once TRBJ1-1 TRBD1 TRBV2 TGTGCCAGCGGACAGGGGAACACTGAAGCTTTCTTT CASGQGNTEAFF
- TRBJ2-4 TRBD1 TRBV19 TGTGCCAGTAGTACGTACGGGACAGATAGCCTAGCCAAAAACATTCAGTACTTC CASSTYGTDSLAKNIQYF
- TRBJ1-2 - TRBV27 TGTGCCAGCAGTTCGACAGGATCCTATAGTGGCTACACCTTC CASSSTGSYSGYTF
- TRBJ1-2 TRBD1 TRBV12-5 TGTGCTAGTGGCCGCGGACAGGGTGATGGCTACACCTTC CASGRGQGDGYTF
- TRBJ1-1 - TRBV13 TGTGCCAGCAGCCGCGGTGATCTTGAAGCTTTCTTT CASSRGDLEAFF
- TRBJ2-5 - TRBV11-2 TGTGCCAGCAGCTTAGTTTCGGAGACCCAGTACTTC CASSLVSETQYF
- TRBJ2-3 - TRBV6-4 TGTGCCAGCAGTGACCGGGACACATCTAGCACAGATACGCAGTATTTT CASSDRDTSSTDTQYF
- TRBJ1-2 - TRBV6-5 TGTGCCAGCAGTCTCACTCGGGGGGGAGGCTACACCTTC CASSLTRGGGYTF
few TRBJ2-2 - TRBV6-4 TGTGCCAGCAGTCCAACCGGGAGCTCCCACACCGGGGAGCTGTTTTTT CASSPTGSSHTGELFF
- TRBJ2-2 - TRBV6-5 TGTGCCAGCAGTTACTCGGGGGGGCGTAGGACCGGGGAGCTGTTTTTT CASSYSGGRRTGELFF
- TRBJ2-5 TRBD1 TRBV18 TGTGCCAGCTCGGGACAGGGGGGCGAGCAAGAGACCCAGTACTTC CASSGQGGEQETQYF
- TRBJ2-7 - TRBV7-3 TGTGCCAGCAGCTCACCCCCTGGAGTGACCGAGCAGTACTTC CASSSPPGVTEQYF
- TRBJ2-3 - TRBV5-6 TGTGCCAGCAGCTTTGGGCCAGACAACACAGATACGCAGTATTTT CASSFGPDNTDTQYF
- TRBJ1-3 - TRBV28 TGTGCCAGCAGTTTTCAGGCCATCTCTGGAAACACCATATATTTT CASSFQAISGNTIYF
- TRBJ2-7 - TRBV6-1 TGTGCCAGCAGTGCCTTTGTGGAGGACTACGAGCAGTACTTC CASSAFVEDYEQYF
- TRBJ2-1 TRBD2 TRBV4-1 TGCGCCAGCAGCCAAGGCATAACTAGCGGGAGGGCTGAGCAGTTCTTC CASSQGITSGRAEQFF
- TRBJ2-1 - TRBV7-3 TGTGCCAGCAGCCCGACCCCGGGTCTTACTAAGGACAATGAGCAGTTCTTC CASSPTPGLTKDNEQFF
- TRBJ2-1 TRBD2 TRBV19 TGTGCCAGTAGTGCCTCGACTAGCGGGAGGGGGGATGAGCAGTTCTTC CASSASTSGRGDEQFF
once TRBJ2-3 TRBD1 TRBV28 TGTGCCAGCAGCCCGACCCCGACAGGGGGCAGTCATACGCAGTATTTT CASSPTPTGGSHTQYF
- TRBJ1-1 - TRBV18 TGTGCCAGCTCACCAGTCACAGCGAACACTGAAGCTTTCTTT CASSPVTANTEAFF
- TRBJ1-4 - TRBV19 TGTGCCAGTAGTTCCCTGGGAGTATTGGATGAAAAACTGTTTTTT CASSSLGVLDEKLFF
- TRBJ1-4 TRBD1 TRBV19 TGTGCCAGTAGTACCGGACAGGGAGATGAAAAACTGTTTTTT CASSTGQGDEKLFF
- TRBJ2-3 TRBD2 TRBV28 TGTGCCAGCATGCACTCTAGCGGGATAAAAGAGCAGTATTTT CASMHSSGIKEQYF
few TRBJ2-7 - TRBV4-2 TGTGCCAGCAGCCAAGCAGGGGACGCCTACGAGCAGTACTTC CASSQAGDAYEQYF
- TRBJ1-4 - TRBV28 TGTGCCAGCAGTCTATGGACCGGCGGCGGTGAAAAACTGTTTTTT CASSLWTGGGEKLFF
- TRBJ2-7 - TRBV4-1 TGCGCCAGCAGCCCGGGTCCCTCCGACAGTTCCAAAAACGGGCAGTACTTC CASSPGPSDSSKNGQYF
- TRBJ2-2 - TRBV4-2 TGTGCCAGCAGCCAAGATAGTTGGGGAGGAGGGGAGCTGTTTTTT CASSQDSWGGGELFF
- TRBJ2-3 TRBD2 TRBV2 TGTGCCAGCAGGTTATTAGCGGGGGGGCCAGATACGCAGTATTTT CASRLLAGGPDTQYF
- TRBJ1-5 - TRBV19 TGTGCCAGTAGTATGCAGGGCAATCAGCCCCAGCATTTT CASSMQGNQPQHF
- TRBJ1-2 TRBD1 TRBV27 TGTGCCAGCAGTCCCGGGACAGGGTTTGGCTACACCTTC CASSPGTGFGYTF
- TRBJ1-2 - TRBV30 TGTGCCTGGAGCCCGAGGTTTGATGGCTACACCTTC CAWSPRFDGYTF
- TRBJ2-1 - TRBV7-9 TGTGCCAGCAGCTCCGGACAGTCCTACAATGAGCAGTTCTTC CASSSGQSYNEQFF
- TRBJ1-4 TRBD1 TRBV2 TGTGCCAGCAGTGGGGAGGCACAGGGGAGCGGAAAACTGTTTTTT CASSGEAQGSGKLFF
once TRBJ1-1 - TRBV29-1 TGCAGCGTTGACTCTTTGTCAGGGAAGAACACTGAAGCTTTCTTT CSVDSLSGKNTEAFF
- TRBJ2-3 - TRBV28 TGTGCCAGCAGCACTAATAACTGGGACACCAGCACAGATACGCAGTATTTT CASSTNNWDTSTDTQYF
- TRBJ2-7 TRBD1 TRBV5-1 TGCGCCAGCAGCTCAGGGGGCGGATCCTACGAGCAGTACTTC CASSSGGGSYEQYF
- TRBJ1-3 - TRBV10-3 TGTGCCATCAGGCCGGACATTTCCTCTGGAAACACCATATATTTT CAIRPDISSGNTIYF
- TRBJ1-1 TRBD1 TRBV2 TGTGCCAGCAGTCCCGGGACAGGGTCGGCCACTGAAGCTTTCTTT CASSPGTGSATEAFF
- TRBJ2-5 TRBD2 TRBV5-4 TGTGCCAGCAGCCAGACTCAGCGGGGGGACCAAGAGACCCAGTACTTC CASSQTQRGDQETQYF
- TRBJ2-7 - TRBV7-6 TGTGCCAGCAGCTTAGGGGAGGGGGTGAACTACGAGCAGTACTTC CASSLGEGVNYEQYF